This T cell receptor (beta chain) was sequenced for a study of radiation and T cells in renal cell carcinoma. Whole-study findings and limits: From baseline, blood top tumor clonotypes peaked at 2 weeks post-radiation.

A note on this clone: Its specificity is unknown.

The CDR3 is 17 amino acids. Per germline, CDR1 SGHNT and CDR2 YYREEE (reference sequence). The V gene end was trimmed by 4 bases and the J gene end by 2 bases; junction bases not matched to a gene: 10. Noted time point: blood 4 weeks post-SBRT, at nephrectomy. Treatment: 15 Gy SBRT to primary tumor, nephrectomy 4 weeks later. Nephrectomy followed 15 Gy stereotactic body radiation by 4 weeks. Serial blood draws occurred at baseline and 2 and 4 weeks post-SBRT. The patient's renal cell carcinoma had clear cell pathology. TCRdb's copy holds only in-frame clones and misses some; the assay was immunoSEQ multiplex PCR. The repertoire holds around 99,000 clones, with roughly 82% as singletons.

The chain carries TRBV5-4 and TRBJ2-2, with TRBD1 identical over 8 bases. Here the sequenced sample was blood, taken from a patient whose treatment included radiotherapy and nephrectomy. This clonotype originated in a man between 60 and 75 years old with renal cell carcinoma. CDR3 protein: CASSPRTGPQNTGELFF. CDR3 DNA: TGTGCCAGCAGCCCGCGGACAGGGCCCCAAAACACCGGGGAGCTGTTTTTT.